These 32 T cell receptor beta chains were all obtained from the same sample, sequenced in a study of T-cell reconstitution after alpha-beta-depleted transplantation in children. Unique molecular identifiers tagged the TCRbeta library. TCRdb reprocessed the PCR reads via MiXCR and lists one record per CDR3 protein. The sample holds about a million distinct CDR3 sequences, less than 30% seen once. Here the sequenced sample was PBMCs, mostly from graft donor cells, taken 360 days after TCRalphabeta/CD19-depleted stem cell transplant. These receptors were collected from a boy in the first two years of life who had a stem cell transplant for SCID, so the T cells may come from the graft donor.

The chain employs TRBV7-9 and TRBJ1-6; D gene ambiguous. Germline values: CDR1 SEHNR, CDR2 FQNEAQ (reference sequence). The CDR3 has 12 amino acids. Trimming pared 4 bases from V and 7 bases from J, leaving 5 bases between. The CDR3 spells CASSYENSPLHF. The DNA of the CDR3 is TGTGCCAGCAGCTACGAGAATTCACCCCTCCACTTT.

This clonotype was observed once. In nucleotides, the CDR3 is TGCGCCAGCAGCCCGGGGGGATCCAGCACAGATACGCAGTATTTT. Translating it yields CASSPGGSSTDTQYF. J is TRBJ2-3 and V is TRBV5-1; 7 bases match TRBD2. The CDR3 consists of 15 residues. J gave up 0 bases and V 4 bases, and 5 bases lay outside the gene matches. Germline V CDR1 and CDR2: SGHRS, YFSETQ.

Only a few counts were recorded for this clonotype. The V gene is TRBV5-1, the J gene TRBJ2-3; no definite D call. V lost 0 bases and J lost 2, with 13 bases in between. The CDR3 runs to 16 residues. Germline CDR1 reads SGHRS; CDR2 reads YFSETQ. CDR3 nucleotides: TGCGCCAGCAGCTTGGCCGGGCAGGCCCCCACAGATACGCAGTATTTT. Encoded protein: CASSLAGQAPTDTQYF.

This clonotype was recorded a few times. The gene calls are TRBV5-6 and TRBJ2-7; the D is unclear. Germline CDR1 and CDR2: SGHDT and YYEEEE. Trimming cost V 4 bases and J 1 base, with 24 bases left between them. The CDR3 contains 18 residues. DNA for the CDR3: TGTGCCAGCAGCGGGAAATTTCCCACGGGTTCGGTATCCTACGAGCAGTACTTC. This encodes CASSGKFPTGSVSYEQYF.

This clonotype showed up just a few times. The chain uses TRBV12-3 or TRBV12-4 and TRBJ2-5; the match to TRBD2 covers 8 bases. This CDR3 has 18 amino acids. V dropped 3 bases and J dropped 1; count of bases not matched to a gene: 13. The CDR3, as DNA: TGTGCCAGCAGTTTTGGGGTGGAGCGGGGGATCACCCAAGAGACCCAGTACTTC. Residues: CASSFGVERGITQETQYF.

The sample holds a few counts of this clonotype. The V call is TRBV2, the J call TRBJ1-1; a possible D gene is TRBD1 (5 bases). Trimming stripped 0 bases from V and 5 bases from J, with 19 bases between. This CDR3 is built from 17 residues. Germline V gene lookup returns CDR1 SNHLY and CDR2 FYNNEI. The CDR3: CASSEALLRGVRTEAFF. The CDR3 DNA reads TGTGCCAGCAGTGAAGCGCTGTTAAGAGGGGTGAGGACTGAAGCTTTCTTT.

This clonotype was counted many times. The J gene is TRBJ1-1, the V gene TRBV18; D is possibly TRBD1 (6 bases). CDR1 is KGHSH, CDR2 LQKENI, per germline. The V end lost 5 bases, the J end lost 0 bases, and 13 bases lay between the germline ends. The CDR3 contains 15 residues. CDR3 protein: CASSSGRGVNTEAFF. The CDR3 coding sequence is TGTGCCAGCTCATCGGGGAGGGGGGTGAACACTGAAGCTTTCTTT.

The sample holds a few counts of this clonotype. The CDR3 nucleotides read TGTGCCAGCAGACAGACCTTCGGGGGACTATCCTACGAGCAGTACTTC. Translating gives CASRQTFGGLSYEQYF. The rearrangement links TRBV7-9 to TRBJ2-7, with 7 positions matching TRBD2. The CDR3 totals 16 residues. The J segment lost 1 base and the V segment lost 6 bases, leaving 12 bases of the junction unmatched. The germline gives CDR1 SEHNR, CDR2 FQNEAQ (reference sequence).

This clonotype has only a few counts. V and J are TRBV7-3 and TRBJ2-4, with 8 bases identical to TRBD2. The CDR3 runs to 17 residues. After removal of 2 bases from V and 0 bases from J, the junction contained 6 bases not matched to a gene. Germline-derived CDR1 and CDR2 are SGHTA and FQGTGA. The CDR3 DNA is TGTGCCAGCAGCTTAGGCGCGGGGGGCAGAGCCAAAAACATTCAGTACTTC. Protein: CASSLGAGGRAKNIQYF.

The CDR3 nucleotides are TGTGCCAGCAGTTTAGCGTATAGGGGTAGCAGCAATCAGCCCCAGCATTTT. Translating it yields CASSLAYRGSSNQPQHF. J is TRBJ1-5 and V is TRBV12-3 or TRBV12-4, with D perhaps matching TRBD1 (5 bases). Between the trimmed V and J ends, which lost 0 bases and 1 base, there was a span of 13 bases. The CDR3 totals 17 residues.

This chain joins TRBV4-1 and TRBJ2-2; D is uncertain. This CDR3 has 14 residues. Germline V lookup: CDR1 MGHRA, CDR2 YSYEKL. Trimming took off 2 bases at V and 7 bases at J, with 11 bases between the two ends. The CDR3 is CASSQPGPSGELFF. The DNA for the CDR3 is TGCGCCAGCAGCCAACCCGGACCGAGCGGGGAGCTGTTTTTT.

This clonotype was seen more than once but under ten times. The chain links TRBV12-3 or TRBV12-4 to TRBJ2-4, with 8 bases aligning to TRBD1. The junction had 22 bases not matched to a gene; V was cut back by 3 bases and J by 3 bases. CDR3 length equals 21 residues. CDR3 coding DNA: TGTGCCAGCAGTTTGCCCTTTACCAGGGGGCTATTAAATAAGGTCAAAAACATTCAGTACTTC. Translated, it gives CASSLPFTRGLLNKVKNIQYF.

The rearrangement uses TRBV12-3 or TRBV12-4 and TRBJ1-5; 7 bases are a match to TRBD1. Trimming took 5 bases from V and 4 from J; bases not matched to a gene: 5. This CDR3 is built from 14 residues. CDR3 residues: CASSPLQGNQPQHF. For the CDR3, the DNA is TGTGCCAGCAGTCCGCTACAGGGGAATCAGCCCCAGCATTTT.

DNA of the CDR3: TGTGCCAGCAGCCTCGGACAGTCTGAAGCTTTCTTT. As protein: CASSLGQSEAFF. The chain combines TRBV7-9 with TRBJ1-1; a possible D gene is TRBD1 (6 bases). Germline V gives CDR1 SEHNR, CDR2 FQNEAQ (reference sequence). The CDR3 consists of 12 residues. V was cut by 5 bases and J by 6 bases, with 10 bases left in between. The full variable domain, in which reference TRBV7-9 and TRBJ1-1 provide the parts outside the CDR3, is DTGVSQNPRHKITKRGQNVTFRCDPISEHNRLYWYRQTLGQGPEFLTYFQNEAQLEKSRLLSDRFSAERPKGSFSTLEIQRTEQGDSAMYLCASSLGQSEAFFGQGTRLTVV.

This chain's CDR3 is CASSLVSSNNQPQHF. The CDR3 nucleotides read TGTGCCAGCAGCTTAGTCAGTTCTAACAATCAGCCCCAGCATTTT. The rearrangement joins TRBV7-2 to TRBJ1-5; D is uncertain. The CDR3 runs 15 residues. The germline V gene encodes CDR1 SGHTA and CDR2 FQGNSA. Trimming took 1 base from V and 3 from J, leaving 10 bases between them.

This clonotype turned up a few times. This chain uses TRBV29-1 with TRBJ2-7; the D call may be TRBD1 or TRBD2 (5 bases each). The CDR3 extends over 15 amino acids. Per germline, CDR1 SQVTM and CDR2 ANQGSEA. Trimming took off 4 bases at V and 2 bases at J, with 18 bases between the two ends. CDR3 loop: CSVGVQGLGAYEQYF. The CDR3 DNA is TGCAGCGTTGGGGTCCAAGGACTGGGGGCCTACGAGCAGTACTTC.

This chain links TRBV20-1 with TRBJ2-2; the D gene is possibly TRBD1 (6 bases). CDR1 DFQATT and CDR2 SNEGSKA come from the germline V gene (reference sequence). The CDR3 consists of 15 residues. Trimming removed 0 bases from V and 6 bases from J, with 14 bases in between. The CDR3 DNA reads as TGCAGTGCTAGAGACGGCTCGAGGGGGTCCGGGGAGCTGTTTTTT. This encodes CSARDGSRGSGELFF.

This clonotype appeared a few times. The rearrangement joins TRBV5-6 to TRBJ1-5; no clear D gene. V was clipped by 0 bases and J by 11 bases, with 21 bases between them. CDR3 length: 16 residues. Germline V CDR1 and CDR2: SGHDT, YYEEEE. This CDR3 reads CASSLVGRSLLHSQHF. The DNA for the CDR3 is TGTGCCAGCAGCTTGGTAGGCAGGAGTCTTCTTCACTCCCAGCATTTT.

This clonotype was detected only a few times. V gene TRBV5-1 combines with J gene TRBJ1-2; the D gene is possibly TRBD1 (5 bases). V lost 4 bases, J lost 5 bases, and 15 bases lay in between. The CDR3 length is 14 residues. The germline CDR1 and CDR2 sequences are SGHRS and YFSETQ. For the CDR3, the DNA is TGCGCCAGCAGCATAACCGACAGAAAATATGGCTACACCTTC. Protein: CASSITDRKYGYTF.

Only a few counts were recorded for this clonotype. The CDR3 DNA is TGTGCCAGCACCATCATAGGGGAGCTGTTTTTT. Translation gives CASTIIGELFF. This chain uses TRBV12-3 or TRBV12-4 with TRBJ2-2; D not certain. The CDR3 runs 11 residues. The germline V and J ends were trimmed by 7 bases and 8 bases, with 8 bases remaining between them.

This chain links TRBV28 with TRBJ2-1; D possibly uses TRBD1 or TRBD2 (5 bases each). The V gene lost 5 bases and the J gene lost 3 bases, with 17 bases spanning the gap. Germline V gene lookup returns CDR1 MDHEN and CDR2 SYDVKM. The CDR3 runs 16 residues. CDR3 DNA sequence: TGTGCCAGCAGTCCCCGGGGCCGGCTGTTCTACAATGAGCAGTTCTTC. The encoded protein is CASSPRGRLFYNEQFF.

The chain has TRBV5-1 and TRBJ1-3, with D unclear. Germline assignment: CDR1 SGHRS and CDR2 YFSETQ. The V and J ends lost 0 bases and 2 bases respectively, with 6 bases between them. The CDR3 is made up of 14 amino acids. The CDR3 nucleotides read TGCGCCAGCAGCTTGGGCAGCACTGGAAACACCATATATTTT. Translating gives CASSLGSTGNTIYF.

V and J are TRBV20-1 and TRBJ1-6; D is uncertain. Germline CDR1 reads DFQATT; CDR2 reads SNEGSKA (reference sequence). V lost 3 bases to trimming and J lost 9 bases, with 12 bases between them. The CDR3 extends over 13 amino acids. The CDR3 spells CSASGQVASPLHF. CDR3 coding DNA: TGCAGTGCTAGTGGCCAGGTGGCTTCACCCCTCCACTTT.

J is TRBJ2-7 and V is TRBV4-2; D uncertain. The CDR3 sequence is 14 residues long. Trimming cost V 1 base and J 5 bases, with 12 bases left between them. The germline CDR1 and CDR2 sequences are LGHNA and YNFKEQ. CDR3 loop: CASSQAVGVHEQYF. The CDR3 DNA sequence: TGTGCCAGCAGCCAAGCAGTAGGTGTACACGAGCAGTACTTC.

The chain recombines TRBV28 with TRBJ2-7; D unclear. Trimming removed 6 bases at V and 2 bases at J, with 17 bases between. Per germline, CDR1 MDHEN and CDR2 SYDVKM. The CDR3 consists of 15 residues. CDR3 in DNA: TGTGCCAGCAGACCGGTCCCCTTGGGGACCTACGAGCAGTACTTC. Amino acid sequence: CASRPVPLGTYEQYF. Filled out from reference TRBV28 and TRBJ2-7, the complete variable domain reads DVKVTQSSRYLVKRTGEKVFLECVQDMDHENMFWYRQDPGLGLRLIYFSYDVKMKEKGDIPEGYSVSREKKERFSLILESASTNQTSMYLCASRPVPLGTYEQYFGPGTRLTVT.

This clonotype has just a few counts. The V and J genes are TRBV7-9 and TRBJ2-1, with 7 nucleotides matching TRBD1. The J segment lost 8 bases and the V segment lost 3 bases, leaving 10 bases of the junction unmatched. In germline, CDR1 is SEHNR, CDR2 FQNEAQ (reference sequence). CDR3 length equals 15 residues. The CDR3 protein is CASSFVSTGKDEQFF. DNA of the CDR3: TGTGCCAGCAGCTTCGTGTCGACAGGGAAGGATGAGCAGTTCTTC.

This clonotype came up a few times. V is TRBV6-2 or TRBV6-3 and J is TRBJ2-7, with 7 bases matching TRBD1. The CDR3 extends over 15 amino acids. The V segment lost 6 bases and the J segment 6 bases; nucleotides outside the gene matches: 14. Germline CDR1 MNHEY, CDR2 SVGEGT. This CDR3 reads CASRYGTAGPGEQYF. CDR3 bases: TGTGCCAGCAGATACGGGACAGCCGGGCCGGGCGAGCAGTACTTC.

Here the CDR3 DNA reads TGTGCCAGCTCGACTAGCGGGGGCACAGATACGCAGTATTTT. Translated, it gives CASSTSGGTDTQYF. The chain couples TRBV6-1 to TRBJ2-3, with 11 bases aligning to TRBD2. The V gene's germline CDR1 is MNHNS and CDR2 SASEGT. The CDR3 extends over 14 amino acids. J gave up 1 base and V 8 bases, and 2 bases lay outside the gene matches.

The chain combines TRBV5-1 with TRBJ1-4, with D perhaps TRBD1 (5 bases). CDR1 is SGHRS and CDR2 is YFSETQ in the germline V gene. Trimming cost V 0 bases and J 0 bases, with 9 bases left between them. This CDR3 has 16 amino acids. The CDR3 bases are TGCGCCAGCAGCTTGGGCGGACAAGCAACTAATGAAAAACTGTTTTTT. This gives the protein CASSLGGQATNEKLFF.

This clonotype was observed at least ten times. This chain links TRBV7-9 with TRBJ1-1, with TRBD1 matching 7 bases. After removal of 1 base from V and 4 bases from J, the junction contained 3 bases not matched to a gene. The CDR3 extends over 14 amino acids. From germline, CDR1 is SEHNR and CDR2 FQNEAQ (reference sequence). The CDR3 coding sequence is TGTGCCAGCAGCTTAGGCGCAGGGGGCACTGAAGCTTTCTTT. Protein: CASSLGAGGTEAFF.

This clonotype was seen a few times. J is TRBJ2-7 and V is TRBV27; TRBD2 matches 8 bases. Looked up from germline, CDR1 is MNHEY and CDR2 is SMNVEV (reference sequence). The junction had 12 bases not matched to a gene; V was cut back by 5 bases and J by 0 bases. The CDR3 runs 17 residues. Here the CDR3 reads CASSPHPGAGGSYEQYF. For the CDR3, the DNA is TGTGCCAGCAGTCCCCACCCGGGGGCGGGAGGCTCCTACGAGCAGTACTTC.

This chain uses TRBV12-3 or TRBV12-4 with TRBJ2-3; maybe TRBD2 (5 bases). V dropped 6 bases and J dropped 9 bases, with 13 bases sitting between them. The CDR3 is 12 residues long. CDR3 sequence: CASSPIQRTQYF. The DNA for the CDR3 is TGTGCCAGCAGCCCCATCCAGCGGACGCAGTATTTT.